The 29 T cell receptor beta chains reported below all come from one sample, sequenced in a study of shared clonotypes between healthy human individuals. Clones were sequenced by immunoSEQ multiplex PCR, and TCRdb holds only the in-frame ones, with some missing. Of 2 million to 2.5 million clones listed, just over 90% are singletons. Naive-designated CD8 cells lacked CD45RO, were positively enriched for CCR7, and omitted terminally differentiated effector memory CD45RA+ cells. The sequencing input was naive CD8+ T cells from PBMCs. The receptors come from a young man in good health. Some clones in this sample may be carry-over from other donors' samples.

The chain has TRBV27 and TRBJ2-1; a weak D match, TRBD1 (6 bases). Looked up from germline, CDR1 is MNHEY and CDR2 is SMNVEV (reference sequence). This CDR3 has 17 amino acids. Trimming cost V 5 bases and J 4 bases, with 21 bases left between them. CDR3 sequence: CASSGASARGSYNEQFF. DNA for the CDR3: TGTGCCAGCAGTGGGGCAAGCGCGAGGGGGAGTTACAATGAGCAGTTCTTC.

The chain combines TRBV7-8 with TRBJ2-4; 10 bases map to TRBD1. J lost 9 bases, V lost 5 bases, and 10 bases had no gene match. CDR3 length: 15 amino acids. The germline CDR1 and CDR2 sequences are SGHVS and FQNEAQ. The CDR3 is CASSRGQGITTIQYF. CDR3 nucleotide sequence: TGTGCCAGCAGCCGGGGACAGGGGATAACCACCATTCAGTACTTC.

Remarks on this clone: Additional DNA sequences in this sample encode the identical CDR3. V is TRBV27 and J is TRBJ2-1, with D uncertain. Trimming pared 1 base from V and 6 bases from J, leaving 7 bases between. Germline CDR1 MNHEY, CDR2 SMNVEV (reference sequence). The CDR3 is 13 residues long. CDR3 sequence reads: CASSLFLGNEQFF. The CDR3 nucleotides read TGTGCCAGCAGTTTATTCCTGGGCAATGAGCAGTTCTTC.

V usage is TRBV15 and J usage is TRBJ2-5; D may be TRBD1 or TRBD2 (5 bases each). Per germline, CDR1 LNHNV and CDR2 YYDKDF (reference sequence). The V and J ends lost 1 base and 2 bases respectively, with 17 bases between them. CDR3 size: 17 residues. The CDR3 nucleotides read TGTGCCACCAGCAGAGTTCGGCGAGGGGCGGCTCAAGAGACCCAGTACTTC. This encodes CATSRVRRGAAQETQYF.

This sequence joins TRBV14 and TRBJ2-7; D gene unclear. The length of the CDR3 is 16 residues. V lost 1 base and J lost 0, with 13 bases in between. CDR1 and CDR2 from the germline V gene are SGHDN and FVKESK. The CDR3 DNA follows: TGTGCCAGCAGCCAAGCCCCCCGAGTAAACTCCTACGAGCAGTACTTC. The encoded protein is CASSQAPRVNSYEQYF.

The chain carries TRBV7-9 and TRBJ2-1, with D hard to call. The V end was cut by 0 bases, the J end by 8 bases, with 8 bases between. Germline V CDR1 and CDR2: SEHNR, FQNEAQ (reference sequence). This CDR3 has 13 residues. The CDR3 DNA is TGTGCCAGCAGCTTAGCCCGTGACGATGAGCAGTTCTTC. Translating it yields CASSLARDDEQFF.

The V gene is TRBV5-1, the J gene TRBJ1-5; D is ambiguous. The CDR3 is 15 residues long. Per the germline V gene, CDR1 is SGHRS and CDR2 is YFSETQ. The V gene lost 0 bases and the J gene lost 0 bases, with 7 bases spanning the gap. The CDR3 loop is CASSLGPYSNQPQHF. CDR3 nucleotides: TGCGCCAGCAGCTTGGGTCCCTATAGCAATCAGCCCCAGCATTTT.

Only one count was recorded for this clone. This sequence joins TRBV27 and TRBJ2-3; D is unclear. The CDR3 contains 15 residues. The germline V gene encodes CDR1 MNHEY and CDR2 SMNVEV (reference sequence). With 0 bases removed from V and 3 bases from J, the gap between germline ends came to 10 bases. Here the CDR3 DNA reads TGTGCCAGCAGTTTATCTCGGCTAGGAACAGATACGCAGTATTTT. It encodes CASSLSRLGTDTQYF.

The chain uses TRBV4-3 and TRBJ2-7, with TRBD1 matching 8 bases. This CDR3 region has 13 residues. The ends lost 3 bases at V and 3 bases at J; junction bases unmatched: 1. The V gene's germline CDR1 is LGHNA and CDR2 YSLEER. The CDR3: CASSQDRVYEQYF. CDR3 nucleotide sequence: TGCGCCAGCAGCCAGGACAGGGTCTACGAGCAGTACTTC.

This chain connects TRBV5-4 to TRBJ2-7; D gene uncertain. CDR1 SGHNT and CDR2 YYREEE come from the germline V gene (reference sequence). The CDR3 is 13 amino acids. V lost 2 bases to trimming and J lost 3 bases, with 9 bases between them. The DNA for the CDR3 is TGTGCCAGCAGCTTAAGGGATCACTACGAGCAGTACTTC. It translates to CASSLRDHYEQYF. Combining the CDR3 with reference TRBV5-4 and TRBJ2-7 gives the whole variable domain ETGVTQSPTHLIKTRGQQVTLRCSSQSGHNTVSWYQQALGQGPQFIFQYYREEENGRGNFPPRFSGLQFPNYSSELNVNALELDDSALYLCASSLRDHYEQYFGPGTRLTVT.

V and J are TRBV9 and TRBJ1-1; 7 bases line up with TRBD1. The CDR3 runs to 13 residues. In germline, CDR1 is SGDLS, CDR2 YYNGEE. V was clipped by 0 bases and J by 11 bases; unmatched bases: 7. The CDR3 reads CASSVEAGGRAFF. CDR3 bases: TGTGCCAGCAGCGTAGAGGCAGGGGGTCGGGCTTTCTTT.

The chain combines TRBV2 with TRBJ2-5; 10 bases line up with TRBD2. V was clipped by 4 bases and J by 5 bases; unmatched bases: 7. Germline CDR1 and CDR2: SNHLY and FYNNEI. The CDR3 covers 15 residues. Written as DNA, the CDR3 is TGTGCCAGCAGTGCTTCTAGCGGGAGTTATGAGACCCAGTACTTC. It is translated as CASSASSGSYETQYF.

The rearrangement uses TRBV4-1 and TRBJ2-5; a possible D gene is TRBD2 (5 bases). Germline loops: CDR1 MGHRA, CDR2 YSYEKL. V was clipped by 2 bases and J by 1 base, with 14 bases between them. The CDR3 extends over 16 amino acids. The chain's CDR3 is CASSQKGGPVQETQYF. CDR3 in DNA: TGCGCCAGCAGCCAAAAAGGCGGGCCCGTCCAAGAGACCCAGTACTTC.

The gene calls are TRBV5-1 and TRBJ1-5; D not certain. The CDR3 contains 13 residues. CDR1 and CDR2 from the germline V gene are SGHRS and YFSETQ. V was cut by 0 bases and J by 1 base, with 2 bases left in between. The CDR3 nucleotides read TGCGCCAGCAGCTTGGCCAGCAATCAGCCCCAGCATTTT. This codes for CASSLASNQPQHF.

Turning to this clone: At one end, the junction sequence differs from germline, possibly due to a read error. Within the sample, other DNA sequences also encode this same CDR3. The V gene is TRBV19, the J gene TRBJ1-1; 8 bases line up with TRBD1. The germline V gene encodes CDR1 LNHDA and CDR2 SQIVND (reference sequence). The CDR3 covers 13 residues. In DNA, the CDR3 is TGTGCTAGTAGCCCAGGGGGCGCGACTGAAGCTTTCTTT. It codes for CASSPGGATEAFF.

The chain employs TRBV5-1 and TRBJ2-1; 13 bases fit TRBD2. CDR1 SGHRS and CDR2 YFSETQ come from the germline V gene. The CDR3 contains 20 residues. The junction had 9 bases not matched to a gene; V was cut back by 0 bases and J by 0 bases. CDR3 bases: TGCGCCAGCAGCTTGGCGGGACTAGCGGGAATCTCCGTCTCCTACAATGAGCAGTTCTTC. Its translation is CASSLAGLAGISVSYNEQFF.

The rearrangement links TRBV11-2 to TRBJ2-7; no clear D gene. This CDR3 has 16 amino acids. CDR1 is SGHAT, CDR2 FQNNGV, per germline. V lost 4 bases and J lost 6, with 22 bases in between. CDR3 nucleotides: TGTGCCAGCAGCTCAACGCGGTGGGCCCGATCGGTCGAGCAGTACTTC. Its translation: CASSSTRWARSVEQYF.

The CDR3, as DNA: TGTGCCAGCAGCGACAACCTGGGATCTCAGAAAACTTTCTTT. Amino acid sequence: CASSDNLGSQKTFF. The rearrangement joins TRBV7-6 to TRBJ1-1; unclear D gene. CDR1 SGHVS and CDR2 FNYEAQ come from the germline V gene. V was cut by 5 bases and J by 12 bases, with 22 bases left in between. There are 14 residues in the CDR3.

CDR3 protein: CASSHFGLADYNEQFF. The CDR3, as DNA: TGCGCCAGCAGCCACTTTGGACTAGCGGATTACAATGAGCAGTTCTTC. The chain combines TRBV4-1 with TRBJ2-1, with TRBD2 identical over 10 bases. J gave up 4 bases and V 3 bases, and 6 bases lay outside the gene matches. CDR1 is MGHRA, CDR2 YSYEKL, per germline. The CDR3 runs 16 residues.

This chain uses TRBV10-2 with TRBJ1-1; no definite D call. Deletions cut 7 bases from V and 0 bases from J, with 9 bases between. The germline CDR1 and CDR2 sequences are WSHSY and SAAADI. The CDR3 loop spans 13 amino acids. Here the CDR3 DNA reads TGCGCCAGCATGGATTCCTTGAACACTGAAGCTTTCTTT. Translating it yields CASMDSLNTEAFF.

This clone was seen only once. The V call is TRBV7-9, the J call TRBJ1-2; 7 bases align to TRBD1. V was clipped by 5 bases and J by 3 bases; unmatched bases: 3. The CDR3 is made up of 13 amino acids. In germline, CDR1 is SEHNR, CDR2 FQNEAQ (reference sequence). CDR3 residues: CASSRQGYYGYTF. The CDR3 DNA follows: TGTGCCAGCAGCCGACAGGGCTACTATGGCTACACCTTC.

This clone showed up just once. The chain employs TRBV14 and TRBJ1-2; weak D call: TRBD1 (5 bases). This CDR3 has 16 residues. The germline V gene has CDR1 SGHDN and CDR2 FVKESK. V was cut by 4 bases and J by 3 bases, with 18 bases left in between. CDR3 region: CASSPRRGLSDYGYTF. CDR3 DNA sequence: TGTGCCAGCAGCCCCCGCCGGGGGTTGAGCGACTATGGCTACACCTTC.

The gene calls are TRBV19 and TRBJ1-2; TRBD1 matches 12 bases. Trimming removed 5 bases from V and 4 bases from J; junction bases left unmatched: 14. Germline assignment: CDR1 LNHDA and CDR2 SQIVND (reference sequence). This CDR3 comprises 18 residues. The CDR3 loop reads CASSGTGTGGLWSYGYTF. CDR3 in DNA: TGTGCCAGTAGTGGGACCGGGACAGGGGGCCTTTGGAGCTATGGCTACACCTTC.

The sample holds a few counts of this clone. This chain connects TRBV19 to TRBJ2-4; D remains ambiguous. Trimming removed 5 bases from V and 8 bases from J, with 13 bases in between. Germline V gene lookup returns CDR1 LNHDA and CDR2 SQIVND (reference sequence). The CDR3 runs to 13 residues. The CDR3 coding sequence is TGTGCCAGTAGTTGGGTCTCCGCGGACATTCAGTACTTC. Its translation is CASSWVSADIQYF. The whole variable domain, filled in from reference TRBV19 and TRBJ2-4, reads DGGITQSPKYLFRKEGQNVTLSCEQNLNHDAMYWYRQDPGQGLRLIYYSQIVNDFQKGDIAEGYSVSREKKESFPLTVTSAQKNPTAFYLCASSWVSADIQYFGAGTRLSVL.

This chain uses TRBV6-6 with TRBJ1-1; D remains ambiguous. V was trimmed by 8 bases and J by 9 bases, leaving 22 bases between them. Germline CDR1 MNHNY, CDR2 SVGAGI (reference sequence). CDR3 length equals 14 residues. The CDR3 is CASANQVGLMKAFF. CDR3 nucleotide sequence: TGTGCCAGCGCCAACCAGGTCGGGCTTATGAAAGCTTTCTTT.

The V gene is TRBV11-2, the J gene TRBJ2-7; D possibly corresponds to TRBD2 (6 bases). The germline V gene encodes CDR1 SGHAT and CDR2 FQNNGV. The V gene lost 0 bases and the J gene lost 0 bases, with 12 bases spanning the gap. The CDR3 consists of 16 residues. The CDR3 DNA reads as TGTGCCAGCAGCTTAGATTATGGAGGGAGCTCCTACGAGCAGTACTTC. Protein: CASSLDYGGSSYEQYF.

This clone came up a few times. At the DNA level, this CDR3 is encoded by other sequences in the same sample as well. The CDR3 here is CASSEGRGNEKLFF. The DNA for the CDR3 is TGTGCCAGCAGTGAGGGCAGGGGGAACGAAAAACTGTTTTTT. V usage is TRBV2 and J usage is TRBJ1-4; 7 nucleotides align to TRBD1. The trim removed 3 bases at V and 8 bases at J, leaving 6 bases unmatched. The germline V gene has CDR1 SNHLY and CDR2 FYNNEI. The CDR3 spans 14 residues.

This rearrangement joins TRBV11-2 to TRBJ1-2; 7 bases map to TRBD1. With 5 bases clipped from V and 10 bases from J, the junction kept 7 bases outside the gene matches. Per the germline V gene, CDR1 is SGHAT and CDR2 is FQNNGV. The CDR3 covers 12 residues. The CDR3 protein is CASSDDRVYYTF. In DNA, the CDR3 is TGTGCCAGCAGCGACGACAGGGTATACTACACCTTC.

The genes are TRBV5-4 and TRBJ2-7; D tentatively reads TRBD1 or TRBD2 (5 bases each). CDR3 size: 14 residues. Germline lookup yields CDR1 SGHNT and CDR2 YYREEE (reference sequence). V lost 9 bases and J lost 3, with 19 bases in between. CDR3: CATGYRDLYYEQYF. Here the CDR3 DNA reads TGTGCCACGGGATACCGGGACCTTTACTACGAGCAGTACTTC.